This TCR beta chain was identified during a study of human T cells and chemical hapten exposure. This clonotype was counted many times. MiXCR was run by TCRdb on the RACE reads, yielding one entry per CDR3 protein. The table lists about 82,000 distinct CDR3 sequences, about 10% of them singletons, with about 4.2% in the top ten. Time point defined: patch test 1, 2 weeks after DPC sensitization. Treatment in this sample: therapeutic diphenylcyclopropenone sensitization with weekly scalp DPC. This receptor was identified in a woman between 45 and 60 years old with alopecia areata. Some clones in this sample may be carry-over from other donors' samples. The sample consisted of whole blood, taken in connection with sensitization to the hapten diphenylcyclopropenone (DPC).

The CDR3 region is CASSQRPGPLTDTQYF. In nucleotides, the CDR3 is TGTGCCAGCTCTCAGCGGCCGGGACCCTTAACAGATACGCAGTATTTT. The V call is TRBV18, the J call TRBJ2-3; D is perhaps TRBD1 or TRBD2 (5 bases each). Germline V gene lookup returns CDR1 KGHSH and CDR2 LQKENI. The V gene lost 6 bases and the J gene lost 3 bases, with 19 bases spanning the gap. This CDR3 is built from 16 residues.